Below, one T cell receptor beta chain is given with its context. What it binds is unknown. This specimen comes from a study of Ad26.COV2.S vaccination and SARS-CoV-2 variants. Study-wide findings and caveats: Breadth and depth estimates from TCRs may understate total T cell responses.

Sample treatment: 19 received Ad26.COV2.S at low or high dose, single or two shots; 5 received placebo; per-sample allocation not given. Sampling occurred on day 63 after the first vaccine or placebo injection. The protocol was immunoSEQ multiplex PCR, while the TCRdb copy is restricted to in-frame clones and leaves out a portion. The table has 250,000 or so clones, approximately 90% seen once. The TCR sequence derives from a person between 18 and 59 years old who received the Ad26.COV2.S COVID-19 vaccine or a placebo. The specimen comprised peripheral blood, sampled in a trial of Ad26.COV2.S vaccine versus placebo.

The CDR3 reads CASSFAPPSYEQYF. In DNA, the CDR3 is TGTGCCAGCAGCTTTGCTCCCCCCTCCTACGAGCAGTACTTC. The chain links TRBV7-2 to TRBJ2-7; the D is unclear. The CDR3 loop spans 14 amino acids. The germline CDR1 and CDR2 sequences are SGHTA and FQGNSA. With 3 bases removed from V and 0 bases from J, the gap between germline ends came to 9 bases. The full variable domain, completed using reference TRBV7-2 and TRBJ2-7, is GAGVSQSPSNKVTEKGKDVELRCDPISGHTALYWYRQSLGQGLEFLIYFQGNSAPDKSGLPSDRFSAERTGGSVSTLTIQRTQQEDSAVYLCASSFAPPSYEQYFGPGTRLTVT.